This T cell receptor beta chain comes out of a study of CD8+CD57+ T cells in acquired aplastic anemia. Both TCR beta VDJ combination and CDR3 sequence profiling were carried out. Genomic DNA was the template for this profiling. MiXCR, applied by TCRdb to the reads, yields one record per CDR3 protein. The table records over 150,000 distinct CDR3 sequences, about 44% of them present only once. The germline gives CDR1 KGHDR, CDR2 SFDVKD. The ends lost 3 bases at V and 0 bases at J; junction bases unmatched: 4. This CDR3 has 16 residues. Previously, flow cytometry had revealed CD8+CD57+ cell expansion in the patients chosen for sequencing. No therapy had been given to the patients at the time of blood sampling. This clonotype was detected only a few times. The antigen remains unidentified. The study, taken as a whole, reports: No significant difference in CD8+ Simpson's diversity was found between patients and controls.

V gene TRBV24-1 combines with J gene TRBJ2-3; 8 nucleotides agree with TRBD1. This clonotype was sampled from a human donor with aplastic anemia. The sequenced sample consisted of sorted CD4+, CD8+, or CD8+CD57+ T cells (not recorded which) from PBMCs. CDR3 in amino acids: CATSDTGQGSTDTQYF. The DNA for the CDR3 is TGTGCCACCAGTGATACAGGACAGGGCAGCACAGATACGCAGTATTTT.